Following are 28 T cell receptor beta chains from one sample sequenced in a study of shared clonotypes between healthy human individuals. Profiled with immunoSEQ multiplex PCR; TCRdb holds only in-frame clones, not every one. The sample lists about 2.1 million clones, approximately 94% seen once, with 1.5% to 2% in the top ten. Naive CD8 cells comprised CD45RO-negative, CCR7-positively selected cells, excluding terminally differentiated effector memory CD45RA+ cells. Material: naive CD8+ T cells from PBMCs. The source of these receptors is a young man in good health. Some clones in this sample may be carry-over from other donors' samples.

This clone is a singleton in its sample. The gene calls are TRBV19 and TRBJ2-1; 7 bases match TRBD2. The V segment lost 2 bases and the J segment 1 base; nucleotides outside the gene matches: 5. The CDR3 is 16 amino acids. CDR1 and CDR2 (germline): LNHDA, SQIVND (reference sequence). DNA for the CDR3: TGTGCCAGTAGTATAAAGCGGGGTGGGTCCTACAATGAGCAGTTCTTC. Translation gives CASSIKRGGSYNEQFF.

This clone occurred a few times. Additional DNA sequences in this sample encode the identical CDR3. V is TRBV5-4 and J is TRBJ2-7, with unresolved D. Per the germline V gene, CDR1 is SGHNT and CDR2 is YYREEE (reference sequence). This CDR3 comprises 14 residues. V was clipped by 0 bases and J by 0 bases, with 7 bases between them. The CDR3 is CASSLGRSSYEQYF. The CDR3, as DNA: TGTGCCAGCAGCTTGGGCCGCAGCTCCTACGAGCAGTACTTC. Complete variable domain (other parts from reference TRBV5-4 and TRBJ2-7): ETGVTQSPTHLIKTRGQQVTLRCSSQSGHNTVSWYQQALGQGPQFIFQYYREEENGRGNFPPRFSGLQFPNYSSELNVNALELDDSALYLCASSLGRSSYEQYFGPGTRLTVT.

CDR3 nucleotides: TGTGCCATCAGGGCAGGCGGGGGCCAGCCCCAGCATTTT. It yields the protein CAIRAGGGQPQHF. The V call is TRBV10-3, the J call TRBJ1-5; D possibly corresponds to TRBD1 (6 bases). Germline V CDR1 and CDR2: ENHRY, SYGVKD. CDR3 size: 13 residues. The V and J ends lost 6 bases and 7 bases respectively, with 13 bases between them.

This chain links TRBV15 with TRBJ2-7; 8 bases line up with TRBD2. In germline, CDR1 is LNHNV, CDR2 YYDKDF (reference sequence). The CDR3 has 15 residues. V was clipped by 3 bases and J by 0 bases; unmatched bases: 4. The CDR3 protein is CATSSLAGPSYEQYF. CDR3 coding DNA: TGTGCCACCAGCAGCCTAGCGGGCCCCTCCTACGAGCAGTACTTC.

The V gene is TRBV15, the J gene TRBJ1-2; 8 positions match TRBD1. This CDR3 region has 18 residues. The V segment lost 0 bases and the J segment 4 bases; nucleotides outside the gene matches: 13. Germline CDR1 reads LNHNV; CDR2 reads YYDKDF (reference sequence). DNA for the CDR3: TGTGCCACCAGCAGAGATATGGGACAGGCGAGGACCCGCTATGGCTACACCTTC. Its protein product is CATSRDMGQARTRYGYTF.

This clone was seen ten or more times. This sequence joins TRBV29-1 and TRBJ2-1, with TRBD2 identical over 11 bases. Germline assignment: CDR1 SQVTM and CDR2 ANQGSEA. Trimming cost V 7 bases and J 3 bases; bases outside gene matches: 8. The CDR3 is 15 residues long. CDR3 in amino acids: CSAVGSGRVYNEQFF. The CDR3 region has the DNA TGCAGCGCCGTGGGTAGCGGGAGGGTCTACAATGAGCAGTTCTTC.

This chain joins TRBV5-1 and TRBJ2-1, with TRBD2 identical over 10 bases. The CDR3 covers 16 residues. The J segment lost 2 bases and the V segment lost 4 bases, leaving 6 bases of the junction unmatched. In germline, CDR1 is SGHRS, CDR2 YFSETQ. CDR3 bases: TGCGCCAGCAGCCCAATGGGACTAGCGACCTACAATGAGCAGTTCTTC. Protein sequence: CASSPMGLATYNEQFF.

The rearrangement links TRBV29-1 to TRBJ2-7; TRBD1 matches at 7 bases. The ends lost 3 bases at V and 4 bases at J; junction bases unmatched: 9. There are 14 residues in the CDR3. Germline V gene sequence: CDR1 SQVTM, CDR2 ANQGSEA. This chain's CDR3 is CSVEETGRSYEQYF. The CDR3 nucleotides are TGCAGCGTTGAGGAGACAGGGCGGAGTTACGAGCAGTACTTC.

A single count supports this clone. This chain links TRBV10-3 with TRBJ1-2, with D possibly matching TRBD1 (6 bases). CDR1 is ENHRY, CDR2 SYGVKD, per germline. CDR3 length equals 13 residues. The CDR3 reads CALGNRDNYGYTF. The CDR3 bases are TGTGCGCTGGGCAACAGGGATAACTATGGCTACACCTTC.

The rearrangement joins TRBV7-9 to TRBJ1-1; tentative D call: TRBD1 (5 bases). This CDR3 is built from 16 residues. In germline, CDR1 is SEHNR, CDR2 FQNEAQ (reference sequence). Deletions cut 5 bases from V and 4 bases from J, with 20 bases between. In DNA, the CDR3 is TGTGCCAGCAGCCCACCGGACGGGGCCCGGAGCACTGAAGCTTTCTTT. Residues: CASSPPDGARSTEAFF. Supplemented by reference TRBV7-9 and TRBJ1-1, the full variable domain reads DTGVSQNPRHKITKRGQNVTFRCDPISEHNRLYWYRQTLGQGPEFLTYFQNEAQLEKSRLLSDRFSAERPKGSFSTLEIQRTEQGDSAMYLCASSPPDGARSTEAFFGQGTRLTVV.

This chain uses TRBV2 with TRBJ2-1; 8 bases are a match to TRBD2. CDR1 and CDR2 (germline): SNHLY, FYNNEI. This CDR3 contains 18 residues. With 4 bases clipped from V and 0 bases from J, the junction kept 11 bases outside the gene matches. DNA of the CDR3: TGTGCCAGCAGTGTAGGTGTTAGCGGGGACCGCTCCTACAATGAGCAGTTCTTC. It translates to CASSVGVSGDRSYNEQFF.

This clone was recorded once. The rearrangement links TRBV30 to TRBJ1-2; D unclear. The V gene lost 5 bases and the J gene lost 4 bases, with 11 bases spanning the gap. CDR3 length: 12 amino acids. Germline CDR1 GTSNPN, CDR2 SVGIG (reference sequence). The CDR3 nucleotides are TGTGCCTGGGGGATCTGGAGCTATGGCTACACCTTC. Translating gives CAWGIWSYGYTF. Using reference TRBV30 and TRBJ1-2 for the parts outside the CDR3, the full variable domain is SQTIHQWPATLVQPVGSPLSLECTVEGTSNPNLYWYRQAAGRGLQLLFYSVGIGQISSEVPQNLSASRPQDRQFILSSKKLLLSDSGFYLCAWGIWSYGYTFGSGTRLTVV.

This CDR3 reads CASSPNRGRQSSYEQYF. CDR3 DNA: TGTGCCAGCAGCCCGAACCGGGGACGGCAGAGCTCCTACGAGCAGTACTTC. The gene calls are TRBV13 and TRBJ2-7; D tentatively fits TRBD1 or TRBD2 (5 bases each). CDR1 is PRHDT, CDR2 FYEKMQ, per germline (reference sequence). The CDR3 contains 17 residues. V was cut by 5 bases and J by 0 bases, with 20 bases left in between.

The chain combines TRBV25-1 with TRBJ2-3; 7 bases align to TRBD2. The CDR3 length is 17 residues. Germline V gives CDR1 MGHDK, CDR2 SYGVNS. J lost 2 bases, V lost 4 bases, and 12 bases had no gene match. The CDR3: CASSALSASGTTDTQYF. In nucleotides, the CDR3 is TGTGCCAGCAGTGCCCTCTCGGCAAGCGGGACCACAGATACGCAGTATTTT.

The chain combines TRBV12-5 with TRBJ2-4, with 9 bases identical to TRBD1. There are 20 residues in the CDR3. V trimming: 2 bases; J trimming: 1 base; junction bases outside the gene matches: 15. The germline gives CDR1 LGHNT, CDR2 FRNRAP. CDR3 residues: CASGLQTPGQGKGAKNIQYF. Here the CDR3 DNA reads TGTGCTAGTGGTTTGCAAACACCGGGACAGGGAAAAGGGGCCAAAAACATTCAGTACTTC.

The V call is TRBV19, the J call TRBJ1-1; no clear D gene. There are 15 residues in the CDR3. CDR1 is LNHDA and CDR2 is SQIVND in the germline V gene (reference sequence). V lost 3 bases, J lost 1 base, and 12 bases lay in between. The CDR3 nucleotides are TGTGCCAGTAGTATCGGGGATCCTTGGAACACTGAAGCTTTCTTT. Protein: CASSIGDPWNTEAFF.

A note on this clone: Other DNA sequences from this sample encode an identical CDR3 as well. The chain uses TRBV28 and TRBJ2-1; 9 bases fit TRBD2. This CDR3 contains 15 residues. Germline assignment: CDR1 MDHEN and CDR2 SYDVKM. V dropped 5 bases and J dropped 4; count of bases not matched to a gene: 6. The CDR3 DNA follows: TGTGCCAGCAGTCTCAGGACTAGCGTATACAATGAGCAGTTCTTC. The encoded protein is CASSLRTSVYNEQFF.

The rearrangement links TRBV29-1 to TRBJ2-1; TRBD2 aligns across 11 bases. This CDR3 is 15 amino acids long. Germline V gene lookup returns CDR1 SQVTM and CDR2 ANQGSEA. V trimming: 3 bases; J trimming: 6 bases; junction bases outside the gene matches: 7. The CDR3 DNA follows: TGCAGCGTTGATCGCACTAGCGGGAGTGCCAATGAGCAGTTCTTC. It specifies CSVDRTSGSANEQFF.

The chain combines TRBV5-1 with TRBJ2-7; D possibly matches TRBD1 or TRBD2 (5 bases each). Germline V gene lookup returns CDR1 SGHRS and CDR2 YFSETQ. The CDR3 contains 15 residues. V lost 4 bases and J lost 0, with 14 bases in between. The CDR3 coding sequence is TGCGCCAGCAGCGACCGGGACCCCCGCTCCTACGAGCAGTACTTC. It specifies CASSDRDPRSYEQYF.

The V gene is TRBV10-3, the J gene TRBJ2-7; a weak D match, TRBD2 (7 bases). This CDR3 is 14 amino acids long. The V gene lost 4 bases and the J gene lost 2 bases, with 12 bases spanning the gap. Germline-derived CDR1 and CDR2 are ENHRY and SYGVKD. The CDR3 loop reads CAISVGGGPYEQYF. CDR3 DNA: TGTGCCATCAGTGTAGGGGGAGGGCCCTACGAGCAGTACTTC.

The chain is built from TRBV7-6 and TRBJ1-3; D not resolved. The ends were cut back, 5 bases at V and 3 bases at J, with 8 bases in the middle. Germline CDR1 and CDR2: SGHVS and FNYEAQ. CDR3 size: 13 residues. The CDR3 sequence: CASSPGLGNTIYF. CDR3 in DNA: TGTGCCAGCAGCCCCGGACTTGGAAACACCATATATTTT.

V usage is TRBV12-5 and J usage is TRBJ2-6; 7 bases are a match to TRBD1. The CDR3 runs 18 residues. Trimming took 3 bases from V and 0 from J; bases not matched to a gene: 8. Germline CDR1 is LGHNT and CDR2 is FRNRAP. CDR3 sequence reads: CASGFPDRVYSGANVLTF. The CDR3 nucleotides read TGTGCTAGTGGTTTTCCCGACAGGGTGTACTCTGGGGCCAACGTCCTGACTTTC. Using reference TRBV12-5 and TRBJ2-6 for the parts outside the CDR3, the full variable domain is DARVTQTPRHKVTEMGQEVTMRCQPILGHNTVFWYRQTMMQGLELLAYFRNRAPLDDSGMPKDRFSAEMPDATLATLKIQPSEPRDSAVYFCASGFPDRVYSGANVLTFGAGSRLTVL.

V usage is TRBV19 and J usage is TRBJ2-5, with 10 bases identical to TRBD2. Germline V CDR1 and CDR2: LNHDA, SQIVND (reference sequence). The length of the CDR3 is 14 residues. V was pared by 5 bases and J by 5 bases, with 5 bases of the junction left unmatched. CDR3: CASSLAGAVETQYF. In DNA form, the CDR3 reads TGTGCCAGTAGTCTAGCGGGAGCTGTGGAGACCCAGTACTTC.

The V gene is TRBV28, the J gene TRBJ2-1; 12 nucleotides line up with TRBD1. The CDR3 is made up of 16 amino acids. V lost 8 bases to trimming and J lost 0 bases; unmatched junction nucleotides: 5. CDR1 is MDHEN and CDR2 is SYDVKM in the germline V gene. Here the CDR3 DNA reads TGTGCCAGCTCCGGGACAGGGGGCTACTCCTACAATGAGCAGTTCTTC. This encodes CASSGTGGYSYNEQFF.

Comment on this clone: This may be a read error, as it is one base from a much larger clone. The chain has TRBV7-2 and TRBJ1-1; D not certain. The CDR3 loop spans 12 amino acids. V was trimmed by 1 base and J by 7 bases, leaving 7 bases between them. CDR1 is SGHTA, CDR2 FQGNSA, per germline. CDR3 sequence (DNA): TGTGCCAGCAGCTTAGGGGGAGTTGAAGCTTTCTTT. Translation gives CASSLGGVEAFF.

This clone has a single count. The chain recombines TRBV5-8 with TRBJ1-2; 7 bases are shared with TRBD1. From germline, CDR1 is SGHTS and CDR2 YDEGEE. Trimming took 3 bases from V and 4 from J; bases not matched to a gene: 12. The CDR3 consists of 16 residues. The CDR3 nucleotides read TGTGCCAGCAGCTCGCTCCCCCCGGACAGGTCCTATGGCTACACCTTC. This encodes CASSSLPPDRSYGYTF.

Notes on this clone: Other nucleotide sequences in the sample specify the same CDR3. The chain is built from TRBV7-9 and TRBJ2-7; D is possibly TRBD1 (5 bases). Germline V gene data show CDR1 as SEHNR and CDR2 as FQNEAQ (reference sequence). The V gene lost 3 bases and the J gene lost 5 bases, with 8 bases spanning the gap. The CDR3 is 12 residues long. The CDR3, as DNA: TGTGCCAGCAGCTTGGTCAGGGACGAGCAGTACTTC. Translation gives CASSLVRDEQYF.

The chain joins TRBV13 to TRBJ2-2, with 10 bases aligning to TRBD2. The CDR3 has 18 amino acids. V lost 5 bases to trimming and J lost 2 bases; unmatched junction nucleotides: 11. The germline V gene encodes CDR1 PRHDT and CDR2 FYEKMQ (reference sequence). The DNA of the CDR3 is TGTGCCAGCAGCCCCCCCCCTCAGCGGGAGGGAAACACCGGGGAGCTGTTTTTT. Amino acid sequence: CASSPPPQREGNTGELFF.